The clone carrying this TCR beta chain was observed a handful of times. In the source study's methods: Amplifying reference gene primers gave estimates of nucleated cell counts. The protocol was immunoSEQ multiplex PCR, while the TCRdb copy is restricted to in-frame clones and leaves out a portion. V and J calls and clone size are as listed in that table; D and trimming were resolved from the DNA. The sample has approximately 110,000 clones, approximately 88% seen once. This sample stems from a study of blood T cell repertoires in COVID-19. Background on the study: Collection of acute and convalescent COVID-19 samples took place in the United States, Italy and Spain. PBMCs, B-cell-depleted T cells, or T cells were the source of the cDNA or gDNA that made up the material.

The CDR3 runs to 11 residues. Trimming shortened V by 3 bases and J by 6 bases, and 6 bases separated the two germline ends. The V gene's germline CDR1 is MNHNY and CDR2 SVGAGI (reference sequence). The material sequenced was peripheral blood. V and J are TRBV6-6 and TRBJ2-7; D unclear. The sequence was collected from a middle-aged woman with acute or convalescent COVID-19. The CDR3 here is CASSYSSEQYF. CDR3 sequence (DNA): TGTGCCAGCAGTTATTCTAGCGAGCAGTACTTC.